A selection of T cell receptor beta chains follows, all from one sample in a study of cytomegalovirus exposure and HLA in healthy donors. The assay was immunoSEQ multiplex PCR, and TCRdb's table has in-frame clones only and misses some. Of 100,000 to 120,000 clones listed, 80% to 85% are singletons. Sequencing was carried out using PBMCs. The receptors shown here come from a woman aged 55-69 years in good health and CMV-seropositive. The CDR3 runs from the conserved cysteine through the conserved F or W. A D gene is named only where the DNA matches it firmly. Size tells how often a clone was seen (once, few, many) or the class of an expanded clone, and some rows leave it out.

cdr3_nt: TGCGCCAGCAGCTTGCAAGCGGGAGGGCCTGGGGAGCAGTACTTC
cdr3_aa: CASSLQAGGPGEQYF
j_call: TRBJ2-7
clone_size: -
v_call: TRBV5-1
d_call: TRBD2

cdr3_nt: TGCGCCAGCAGCCGTCAACTAGCGGGAGGCAATGAGCAGTTCTTC
cdr3_aa: CASSRQLAGGNEQFF
j_call: TRBJ2-1
clone_size: -
v_call: TRBV4-1
d_call: TRBD2

cdr3_nt: TGTGCCAGCAGCTCTCGGACTAGCGGGAACCACAATGAGCAGTTCTTC
cdr3_aa: CASSSRTSGNHNEQFF
j_call: TRBJ2-1
clone_size: -
v_call: TRBV11-2
d_call: TRBD2

cdr3_nt: TGTTCCAGCAGCTTAGGGTCCGGGACAGGGGACTATGGCTACACCTTC
cdr3_aa: CSSSLGSGTGDYGYTF
j_call: TRBJ1-2
clone_size: -
v_call: TRBV7-9
d_call: TRBD1

cdr3_nt: TGTGCCAGCAGCTTACTAGGTTGGGACTCCCTATTCGGAGCTTTCTTT
cdr3_aa: CASSLLGWDSLFGAFF
j_call: TRBJ1-1
clone_size: -
v_call: TRBV7-9
d_call: -

cdr3_nt: TGTGCCAGCAGCTTAGAAGGGACAGATTCCAACGTCCTGACTTTC
cdr3_aa: CASSLEGTDSNVLTF
j_call: TRBJ2-6
clone_size: -
v_call: TRBV11-2
d_call: TRBD1

cdr3_nt: TGCGCCAGCAGTCATTCCCCTCAGTTGCTGACAGATACGCAGTATTTT
cdr3_aa: CASSHSPQLLTDTQYF
j_call: TRBJ2-3
clone_size: -
v_call: TRBV23-1
d_call: -

cdr3_nt: TGTGCCAGCATGGACAGAAGGACCGGGGAGCTGTTTTTT
cdr3_aa: CASMDRRTGELFF
j_call: TRBJ2-2
clone_size: -
v_call: TRBV6-1
d_call: -

cdr3_nt: TGTGCCAGCAGCTTCAGACAGGGGGAATTCACAGATACGCAGTATTTT
cdr3_aa: CASSFRQGEFTDTQYF
j_call: TRBJ2-3
clone_size: -
v_call: TRBV9
d_call: TRBD1

cdr3_nt: TGTGCCAGCAGGCGGGGGATAGCGGGACCAGATACGCAGTATTTT
cdr3_aa: CASRRGIAGPDTQYF
j_call: TRBJ2-3
clone_size: -
v_call: TRBV5-8
d_call: TRBD2

cdr3_nt: TGTGCCAGCAGCTTATTCACTAGCGGGAGGATGGAGACCCAGTACTTC
cdr3_aa: CASSLFTSGRMETQYF
j_call: TRBJ2-5
clone_size: -
v_call: TRBV11-2
d_call: TRBD2

cdr3_nt: TGCAGCGTTGAACCTAGGGGAGGGAGCCTCTTC
cdr3_aa: CSVEPRGGSLF
j_call: TRBJ2-1
clone_size: -
v_call: TRBV29-1
d_call: TRBD2

cdr3_nt: TGTGCCTGGAGCAGACAGGGGGCTGGGATTGGCTACACCTTC
cdr3_aa: CAWSRQGAGIGYTF
j_call: TRBJ1-2
clone_size: -
v_call: TRBV30
d_call: TRBD1

cdr3_nt: TGCGCCAGCAGCGATCCGGGACAGCGGGCTTTCTTT
cdr3_aa: CASSDPGQRAFF
j_call: TRBJ1-1
clone_size: -
v_call: TRBV10-1
d_call: TRBD1

cdr3_nt: TGTGCCAGCAGCATACCCAGGGAGAACACTGAAGCTTTCTTT
cdr3_aa: CASSIPRENTEAFF
j_call: TRBJ1-1
clone_size: -
v_call: TRBV13
d_call: -

cdr3_nt: TGTGCCAGCAGCGTAGGTGGCAGACTGAACTACTATGGCTACACCTTC
cdr3_aa: CASSVGGRLNYYGYTF
j_call: TRBJ1-2
clone_size: once
v_call: TRBV9
d_call: -

cdr3_nt: TGCAGCGTGGAGTTTCCGGGGGGCAATGAAAAACTGTTTTTT
cdr3_aa: CSVEFPGGNEKLFF
j_call: TRBJ1-4
clone_size: -
v_call: TRBV29-1
d_call: -

cdr3_nt: TGTGCCATCAGTGACCCAACACTAGCGTTGGCTGGGGCCAACGTCCTGACTTTC
cdr3_aa: CAISDPTLALAGANVLTF
j_call: TRBJ2-6
clone_size: -
v_call: TRBV10-3
d_call: TRBD2

cdr3_nt: TGTGCCAGTAGGTCTGCTAGCGGGAGGGGAAGGGCCGAGCAGTACTTC
cdr3_aa: CASRSASGRGRAEQYF
j_call: TRBJ2-7
clone_size: -
v_call: TRBV19
d_call: TRBD2

cdr3_nt: TGTGCCAGCAGCTTATGGTCCCAAGGGGTGGAGACCCAGTACTTC
cdr3_aa: CASSLWSQGVETQYF
j_call: TRBJ2-5
clone_size: -
v_call: TRBV7-6
d_call: -

cdr3_nt: TGTGCCAGCAGGCCTACAGGGTCCCTTTATGAAAAACTGTTTTTT
cdr3_aa: CASRPTGSLYEKLFF
j_call: TRBJ1-4
clone_size: -
v_call: TRBV7-9
d_call: -

cdr3_nt: TGTGCCAGCAGCGGGGGACTAGCGGGAAACACCGGGGAGCTGTTTTTT
cdr3_aa: CASSGGLAGNTGELFF
j_call: TRBJ2-2
clone_size: -
v_call: TRBV9
d_call: TRBD2

cdr3_nt: TGTGCCAGCAGTTCCAACCGGGACACTAGCTCCTACGAGCAGTACTTC
cdr3_aa: CASSSNRDTSSYEQYF
j_call: TRBJ2-7
clone_size: -
v_call: TRBV6-5
d_call: -

cdr3_nt: TGCGCCAGCAGCTTGGAGGCTAGCGGCAGCAATGAGCAGTTCTTC
cdr3_aa: CASSLEASGSNEQFF
j_call: TRBJ2-1
clone_size: -
v_call: TRBV5-1
d_call: TRBD2

cdr3_nt: TGTGCCACCAGCAGAGGGCGGGAAAATCAGCCCCAGCATTTT
cdr3_aa: CATSRGRENQPQHF
j_call: TRBJ1-5
clone_size: few
v_call: TRBV15
d_call: -

cdr3_nt: TGTGCCAGCAGCTTAACCCTAGCGGGAGCGGCTGAGCAGTTCTTC
cdr3_aa: CASSLTLAGAAEQFF
j_call: TRBJ2-1
clone_size: -
v_call: TRBV7-3
d_call: TRBD2

cdr3_nt: TGTGCCACCATCGACTCCGCCTACGAGCAGTACTTC
cdr3_aa: CATIDSAYEQYF
j_call: TRBJ2-7
clone_size: once
v_call: TRBV19
d_call: -

cdr3_nt: TGTGCCAGCAGCGCCGCGCGGGATCTAATTGGAAACACCATATATTTT
cdr3_aa: CASSAARDLIGNTIYF
j_call: TRBJ1-3
clone_size: -
v_call: TRBV9
d_call: -

cdr3_nt: TGTGCCTGGCGGACAGGGAGATCCACTGAAGCTTTCTTT
cdr3_aa: CAWRTGRSTEAFF
j_call: TRBJ1-1
clone_size: -
v_call: TRBV30
d_call: TRBD1

cdr3_nt: TGTGCCAGCAGTGACAGGGGGCCCACAGATACGCAGTATTTT
cdr3_aa: CASSDRGPTDTQYF
j_call: TRBJ2-3
clone_size: once
v_call: TRBV28
d_call: TRBD1

cdr3_nt: TGTGCCAGCAGTTCCGGACAGGGTAGACAGCCCCAGCATTTT
cdr3_aa: CASSSGQGRQPQHF
j_call: TRBJ1-5
clone_size: -
v_call: TRBV28
d_call: TRBD1

cdr3_nt: TGTGCCAGCAGCTTAGGCGCGGGGTCCGAGCAGTACTTC
cdr3_aa: CASSLGAGSEQYF
j_call: TRBJ2-7
clone_size: -
v_call: TRBV7-2
d_call: -

cdr3_nt: TGTGCCAGTACCTCGACATCCTACTTCGGGGAGCTGTTTTTT
cdr3_aa: CASTSTSYFGELFF
j_call: TRBJ2-2
clone_size: few
v_call: TRBV19
d_call: -

cdr3_nt: TGCAGCGTTGAATCAGTCTCCTACAATGAGCAGTTCTTC
cdr3_aa: CSVESVSYNEQFF
j_call: TRBJ2-1
clone_size: -
v_call: TRBV29-1
d_call: -

cdr3_nt: TGTGCCAGCAGCAGGGTAGGGGACACTGAAGCTTTCTTT
cdr3_aa: CASSRVGDTEAFF
j_call: TRBJ1-1
clone_size: -
v_call: TRBV6-1
d_call: -

cdr3_nt: TGTGCCAGCTCACCGAATGATCCAACAGGGGGAGAGACCCAGTACTTC
cdr3_aa: CASSPNDPTGGETQYF
j_call: TRBJ2-5
clone_size: -
v_call: TRBV18
d_call: TRBD1

cdr3_nt: TGTGCCAGCAGCCTTCAGCGGGCCAACTATGGCTACACCTTC
cdr3_aa: CASSLQRANYGYTF
j_call: TRBJ1-2
clone_size: -
v_call: TRBV5-4
d_call: -

cdr3_nt: TGTGCCACCAGCAGAGATTTAGCGGGAGTATTCGAGCAGTACTTC
cdr3_aa: CATSRDLAGVFEQYF
j_call: TRBJ2-7
clone_size: -
v_call: TRBV15
d_call: TRBD2

cdr3_nt: TGTGCCAGCTCAATGGACATCTCCTACGAGCAGTACTTC
cdr3_aa: CASSMDISYEQYF
j_call: TRBJ2-7
clone_size: -
v_call: TRBV18
d_call: -

cdr3_nt: TGTGCCACCTCCTTACATTCCACAGGGAGTGGAGCCTACGAGCAGTACTTC
cdr3_aa: CATSLHSTGSGAYEQYF
j_call: TRBJ2-7
clone_size: -
v_call: TRBV19
d_call: -

cdr3_nt: TGTGCCATCAGTGCAAATCCTAGCGGGATGAGTGGGGGCTACGAGCAGTACTTC
cdr3_aa: CAISANPSGMSGGYEQYF
j_call: TRBJ2-7
clone_size: once
v_call: TRBV10-3
d_call: TRBD2

cdr3_nt: TGTGCCAGCAGCAACCCCCCAGTAAGAAGCGGGAGTAGTTACGAGCAGTACTTC
cdr3_aa: CASSNPPVRSGSSYEQYF
j_call: TRBJ2-7
clone_size: -
v_call: TRBV21-1
d_call: -